This entry concerns a single T cell receptor beta chain. Original handling: Researchers report that nucleated cell counts were estimated from reference gene primer amplification. Data came from immunoSEQ multiplex PCR; TCRdb stores just in-frame clones and leaves some out. V, J and clone size were drawn from that table, and D and trimming were deduced from the DNA. In the table there are over 120,000 clones, about 80% of which are singletons. This entry belongs to a study of blood T cell repertoires in COVID-19. About the study: Some COVID-19 samples were acute and others convalescent; all came from the United States, Italy and Spain.

V was clipped by 0 bases and J by 8 bases, with 8 bases between them. The CDR3 sequence is 13 residues long. CDR1 and CDR2 (germline): MNHEY, SMNVEV (reference sequence). The rearrangement joins TRBV27 to TRBJ2-1; D is unresolved. The sample comprised peripheral blood. The source of this sequence is a man aged 65 to 79 who had recovered from COVID-19. The chain's CDR3 is CASSLSLVYEQFF. CDR3 coding DNA: TGTGCCAGCAGTTTATCGCTAGTCTATGAGCAGTTCTTC.